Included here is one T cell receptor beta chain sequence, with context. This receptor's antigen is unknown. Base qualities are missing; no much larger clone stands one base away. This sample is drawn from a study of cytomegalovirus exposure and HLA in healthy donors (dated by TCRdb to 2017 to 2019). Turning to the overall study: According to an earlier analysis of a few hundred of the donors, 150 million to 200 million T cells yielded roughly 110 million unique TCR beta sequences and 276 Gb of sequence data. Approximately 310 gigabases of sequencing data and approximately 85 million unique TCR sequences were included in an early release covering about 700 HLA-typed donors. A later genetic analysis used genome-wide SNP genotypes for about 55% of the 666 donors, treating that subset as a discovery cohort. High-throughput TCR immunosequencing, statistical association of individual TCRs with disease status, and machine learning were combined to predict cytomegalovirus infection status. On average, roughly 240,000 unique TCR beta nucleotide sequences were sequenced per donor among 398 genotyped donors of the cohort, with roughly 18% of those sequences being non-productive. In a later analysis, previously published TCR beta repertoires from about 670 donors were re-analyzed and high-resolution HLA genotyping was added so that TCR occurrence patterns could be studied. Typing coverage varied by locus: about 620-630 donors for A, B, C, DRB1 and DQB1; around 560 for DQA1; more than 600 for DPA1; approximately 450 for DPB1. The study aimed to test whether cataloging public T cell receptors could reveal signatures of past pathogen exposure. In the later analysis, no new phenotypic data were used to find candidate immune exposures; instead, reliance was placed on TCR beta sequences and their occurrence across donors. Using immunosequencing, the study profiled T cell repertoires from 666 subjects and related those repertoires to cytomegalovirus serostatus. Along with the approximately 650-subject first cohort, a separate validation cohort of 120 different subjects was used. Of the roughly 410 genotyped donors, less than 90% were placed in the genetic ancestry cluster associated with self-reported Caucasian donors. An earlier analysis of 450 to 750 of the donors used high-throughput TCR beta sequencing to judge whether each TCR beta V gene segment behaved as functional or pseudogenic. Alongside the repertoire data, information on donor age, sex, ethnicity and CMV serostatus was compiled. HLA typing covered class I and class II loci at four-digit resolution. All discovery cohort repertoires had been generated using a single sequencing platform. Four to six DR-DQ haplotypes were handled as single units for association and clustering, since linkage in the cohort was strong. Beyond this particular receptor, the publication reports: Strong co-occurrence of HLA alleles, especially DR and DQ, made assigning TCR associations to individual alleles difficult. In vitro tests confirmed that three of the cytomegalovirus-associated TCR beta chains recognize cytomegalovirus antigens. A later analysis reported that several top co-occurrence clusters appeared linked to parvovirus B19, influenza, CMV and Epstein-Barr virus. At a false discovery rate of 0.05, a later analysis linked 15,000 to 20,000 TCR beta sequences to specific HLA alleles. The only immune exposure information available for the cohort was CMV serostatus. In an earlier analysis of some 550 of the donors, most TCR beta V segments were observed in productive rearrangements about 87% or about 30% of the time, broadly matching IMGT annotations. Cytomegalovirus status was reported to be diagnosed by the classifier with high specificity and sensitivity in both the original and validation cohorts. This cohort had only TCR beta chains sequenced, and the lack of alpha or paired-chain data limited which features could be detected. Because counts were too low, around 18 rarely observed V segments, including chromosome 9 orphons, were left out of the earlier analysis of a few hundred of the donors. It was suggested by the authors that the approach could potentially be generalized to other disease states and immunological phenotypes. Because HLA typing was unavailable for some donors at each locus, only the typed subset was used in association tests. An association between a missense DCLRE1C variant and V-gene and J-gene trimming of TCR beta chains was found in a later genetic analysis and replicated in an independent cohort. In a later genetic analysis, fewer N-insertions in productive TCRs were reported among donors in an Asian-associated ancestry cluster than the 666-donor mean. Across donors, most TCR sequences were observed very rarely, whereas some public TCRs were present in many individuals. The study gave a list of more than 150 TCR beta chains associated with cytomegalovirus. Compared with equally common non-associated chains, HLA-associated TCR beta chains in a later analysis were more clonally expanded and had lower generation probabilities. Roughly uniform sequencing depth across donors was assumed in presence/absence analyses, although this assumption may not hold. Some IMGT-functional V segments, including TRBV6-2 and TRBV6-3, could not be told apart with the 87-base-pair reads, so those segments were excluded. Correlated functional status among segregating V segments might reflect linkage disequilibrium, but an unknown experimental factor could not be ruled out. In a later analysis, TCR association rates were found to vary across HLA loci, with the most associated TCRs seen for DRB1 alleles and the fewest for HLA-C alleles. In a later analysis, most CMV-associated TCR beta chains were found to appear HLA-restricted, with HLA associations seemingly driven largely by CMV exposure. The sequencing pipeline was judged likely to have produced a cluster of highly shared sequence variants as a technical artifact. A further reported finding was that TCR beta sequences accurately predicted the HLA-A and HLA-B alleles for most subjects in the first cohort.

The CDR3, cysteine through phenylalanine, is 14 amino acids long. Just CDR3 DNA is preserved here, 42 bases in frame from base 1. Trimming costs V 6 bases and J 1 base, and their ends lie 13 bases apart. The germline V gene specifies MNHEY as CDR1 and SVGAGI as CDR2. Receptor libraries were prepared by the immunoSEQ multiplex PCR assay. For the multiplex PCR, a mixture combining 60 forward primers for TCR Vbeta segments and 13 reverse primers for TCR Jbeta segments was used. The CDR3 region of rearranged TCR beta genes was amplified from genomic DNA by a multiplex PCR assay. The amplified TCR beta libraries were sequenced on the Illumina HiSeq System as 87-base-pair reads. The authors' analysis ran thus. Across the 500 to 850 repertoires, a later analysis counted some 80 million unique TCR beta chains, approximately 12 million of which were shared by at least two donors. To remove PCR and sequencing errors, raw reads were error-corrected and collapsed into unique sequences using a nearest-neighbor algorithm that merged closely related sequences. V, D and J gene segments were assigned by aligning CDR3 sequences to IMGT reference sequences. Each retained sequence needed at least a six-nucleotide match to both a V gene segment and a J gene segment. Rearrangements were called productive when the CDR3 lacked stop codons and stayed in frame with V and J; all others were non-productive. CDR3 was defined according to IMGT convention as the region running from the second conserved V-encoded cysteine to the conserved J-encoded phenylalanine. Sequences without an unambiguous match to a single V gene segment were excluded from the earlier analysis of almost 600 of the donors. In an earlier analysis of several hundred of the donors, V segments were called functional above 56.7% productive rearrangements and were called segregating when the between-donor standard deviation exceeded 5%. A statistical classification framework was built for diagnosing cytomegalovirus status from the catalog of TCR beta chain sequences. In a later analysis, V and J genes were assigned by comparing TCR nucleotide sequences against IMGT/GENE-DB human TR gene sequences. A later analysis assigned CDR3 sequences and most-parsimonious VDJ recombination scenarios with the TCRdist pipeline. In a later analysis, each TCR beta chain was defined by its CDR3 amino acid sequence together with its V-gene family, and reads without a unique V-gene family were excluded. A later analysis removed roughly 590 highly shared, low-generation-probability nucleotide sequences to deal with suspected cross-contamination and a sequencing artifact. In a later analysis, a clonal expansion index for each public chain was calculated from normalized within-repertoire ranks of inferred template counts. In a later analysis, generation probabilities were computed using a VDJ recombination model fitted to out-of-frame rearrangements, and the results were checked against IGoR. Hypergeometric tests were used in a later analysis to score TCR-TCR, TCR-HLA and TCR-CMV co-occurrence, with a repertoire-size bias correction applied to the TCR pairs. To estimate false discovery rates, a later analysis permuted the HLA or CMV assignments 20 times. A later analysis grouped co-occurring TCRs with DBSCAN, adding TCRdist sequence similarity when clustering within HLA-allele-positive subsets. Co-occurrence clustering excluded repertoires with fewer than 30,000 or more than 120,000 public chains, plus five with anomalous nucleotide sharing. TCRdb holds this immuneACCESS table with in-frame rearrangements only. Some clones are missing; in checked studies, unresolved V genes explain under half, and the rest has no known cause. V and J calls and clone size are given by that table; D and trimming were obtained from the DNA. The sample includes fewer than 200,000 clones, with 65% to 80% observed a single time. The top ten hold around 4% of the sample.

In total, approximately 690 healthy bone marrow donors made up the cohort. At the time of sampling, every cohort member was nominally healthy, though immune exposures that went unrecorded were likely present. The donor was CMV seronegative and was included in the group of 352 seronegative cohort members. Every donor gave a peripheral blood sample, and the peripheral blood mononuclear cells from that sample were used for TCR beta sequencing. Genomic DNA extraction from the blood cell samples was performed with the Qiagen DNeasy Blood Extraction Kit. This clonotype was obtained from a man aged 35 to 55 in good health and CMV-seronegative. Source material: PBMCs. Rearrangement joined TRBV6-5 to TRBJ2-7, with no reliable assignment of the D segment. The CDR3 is CASRRLHPSYEQYF. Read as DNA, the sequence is TGTGCCAGCAGGAGACTGCACCCTTCCTACGAGCAGTACTTC.